The source of this T cell receptor (beta chain) is a study of a mutant IDH1 vaccine in newly diagnosed glioma. Study context: Earlier treatment was radiotherapy, temozolomide, or both, with most getting both.

V was clipped by 6 bases and J by 2 bases; unmatched bases: 3. The CDR3 extends over 14 amino acids. The germline V gene encodes CDR1 WNHNN and CDR2 SYGVQD (reference sequence). Time point: week 23, last vaccination. Doses consisted of 300 ug of mutant IDH1 20-mer peptide each, paired with topical imiquimod. In regard to this clone: Its antigen remains unidentified.

Study observations and caveats: Immune responses arising from the vaccine appeared in about 95% of patients.

Data came from immunoSEQ multiplex PCR; TCRdb stores just in-frame clones and leaves some out. The table has over 45,000 clones, roughly 80% seen once. The sequencing used PBMCs, collected from a glioma patient whose treatment included an IDH1 peptide vaccine. The chain has TRBV10-1 and TRBJ2-2; 7 bases are a match to TRBD1. The TCR comes from a middle-aged man with glioma. The CDR3 DNA follows: TGCGCCAGCAGCGACAGGGAAAACACCGGGGAGCTGTTTTTT. It yields the protein CASSDRENTGELFF.